This TCR beta chain was found in a study of radiation and T cells in renal cell carcinoma. About the study: Nephrectomy followed 15 Gy stereotactic body radiation by 4 weeks. Study results and limitations: From baseline, blood top tumor clonotypes peaked at 2 weeks post-radiation.

Time point denoted: blood 2 weeks post-SBRT. Treatment denoted: 15 Gy SBRT to primary tumor, nephrectomy 4 weeks later. The protocol was immunoSEQ multiplex PCR, while the TCRdb copy is restricted to in-frame clones and leaves out a portion. The sample has 25,000 to 30,000 clones, over 70% seen once. A note on this clone: Antigen unknown.

Losses at the gene ends were 1 base for V and 3 bases for J; bases not matched to a gene: 4. The germline V gene has CDR1 SGHRS and CDR2 YFSETQ. The CDR3 spans 16 residues. This material consisted of blood, taken from a patient whose treatment included radiotherapy and nephrectomy. The receptor's source is a man between 60 and 75 years old with renal cell carcinoma. The chain uses TRBV5-1 and TRBJ2-5; 12 bases match TRBD1. CDR3 DNA: TGCGCCAGCAGCTTGTCCGGGACAGGGGGCGAAGAGACCCAGTACTTC. This encodes CASSLSGTGGEETQYF.